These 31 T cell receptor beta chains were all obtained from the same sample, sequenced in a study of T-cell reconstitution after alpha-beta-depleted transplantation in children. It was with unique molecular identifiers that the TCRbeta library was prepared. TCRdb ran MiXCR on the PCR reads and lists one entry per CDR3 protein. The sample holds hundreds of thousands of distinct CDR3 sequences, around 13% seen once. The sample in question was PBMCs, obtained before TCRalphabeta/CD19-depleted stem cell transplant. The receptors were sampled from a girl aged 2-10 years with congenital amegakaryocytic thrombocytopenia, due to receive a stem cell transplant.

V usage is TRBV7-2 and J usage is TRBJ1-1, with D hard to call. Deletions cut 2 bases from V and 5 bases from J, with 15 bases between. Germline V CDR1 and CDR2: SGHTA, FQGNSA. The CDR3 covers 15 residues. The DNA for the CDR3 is TGTGCCAGCAGCTTATCCACATCTCTGCTTACTGAAGCTTTCTTT. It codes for CASSLSTSLLTEAFF.

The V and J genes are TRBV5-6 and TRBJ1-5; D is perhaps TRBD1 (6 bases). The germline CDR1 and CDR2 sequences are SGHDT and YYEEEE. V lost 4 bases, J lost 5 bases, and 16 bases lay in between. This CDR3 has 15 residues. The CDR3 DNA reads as TGTGCCAGCAGCGCAATGGGACAAGGCTATCAGCCCCAGCATTTT. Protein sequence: CASSAMGQGYQPQHF. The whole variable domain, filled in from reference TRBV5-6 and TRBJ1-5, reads DAGVTQSPTHLIKTRGQQVTLRCSPKSGHDTVSWYQQALGQGPQFIFQYYEEEERQRGNFPDRFSGHQFPNYSSELNVNALLLGDSALYLCASSAMGQGYQPQHFGDGTRLSIL.

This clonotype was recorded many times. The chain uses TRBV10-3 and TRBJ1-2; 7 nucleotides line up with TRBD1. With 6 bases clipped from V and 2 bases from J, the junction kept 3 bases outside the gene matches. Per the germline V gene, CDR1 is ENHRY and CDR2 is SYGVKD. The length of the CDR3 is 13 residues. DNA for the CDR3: TGTGCCATCAGCCAGACAGGGAACTATGGCTACACCTTC. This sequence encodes CAISQTGNYGYTF.

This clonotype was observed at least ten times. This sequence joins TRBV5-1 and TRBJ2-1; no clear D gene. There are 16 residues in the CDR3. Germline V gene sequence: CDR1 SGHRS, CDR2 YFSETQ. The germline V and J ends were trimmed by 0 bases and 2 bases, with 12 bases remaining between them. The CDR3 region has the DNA TGCGCCAGCAGCTTGGAAGTGAGAAGGCCCTACAATGAGCAGTTCTTC. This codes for CASSLEVRRPYNEQFF.

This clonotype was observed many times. CDR3 bases: TGTGCCAGCAGCCCAAGAGGGGTCACTGAAGCTTTCTTT. It specifies CASSPRGVTEAFF. The chain links TRBV4-2 to TRBJ1-1, with a tentative D call TRBD1 (5 bases). This CDR3 is 13 amino acids long. V lost 4 bases to trimming and J lost 4 bases, with 10 bases between them. Germline values: CDR1 LGHNA, CDR2 YNFKEQ.

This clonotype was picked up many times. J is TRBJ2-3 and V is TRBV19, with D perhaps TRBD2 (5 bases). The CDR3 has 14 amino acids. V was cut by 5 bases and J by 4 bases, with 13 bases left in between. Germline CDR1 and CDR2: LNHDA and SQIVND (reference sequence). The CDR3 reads CASSGSDSADTQYF. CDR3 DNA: TGTGCCAGTAGTGGGAGTGACTCGGCAGATACGCAGTATTTT.

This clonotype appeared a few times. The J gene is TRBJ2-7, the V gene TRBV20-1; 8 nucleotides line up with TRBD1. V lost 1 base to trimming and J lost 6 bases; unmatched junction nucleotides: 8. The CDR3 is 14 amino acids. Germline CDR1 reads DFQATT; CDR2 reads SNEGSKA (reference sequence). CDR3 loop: CSARVPTGASEQYF. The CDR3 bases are TGCAGTGCTAGAGTGCCGACAGGGGCGTCCGAGCAGTACTTC.

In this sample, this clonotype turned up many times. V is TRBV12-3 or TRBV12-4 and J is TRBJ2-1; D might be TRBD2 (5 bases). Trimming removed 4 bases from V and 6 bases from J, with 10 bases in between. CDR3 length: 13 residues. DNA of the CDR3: TGTGCCAGCAGTTCACTAGTTCTCAATGAGCAGTTCTTC. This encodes CASSSLVLNEQFF.

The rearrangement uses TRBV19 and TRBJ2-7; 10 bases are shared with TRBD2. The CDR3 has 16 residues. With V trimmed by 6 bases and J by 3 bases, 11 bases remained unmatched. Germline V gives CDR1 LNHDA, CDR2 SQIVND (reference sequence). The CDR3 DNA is TGTGCCAGTAGAAAATACCCGACTAGCGGGTTCTACGAGCAGTACTTC. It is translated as CASRKYPTSGFYEQYF.

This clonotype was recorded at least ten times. Here the CDR3 DNA reads TGCAGTGCTAGCCGGTCTGGGGGGACGCAGTATTTT. This sequence encodes CSASRSGGTQYF. This sequence joins TRBV20-1 and TRBJ2-3; perhaps TRBD2 as D (6 bases). Per germline, CDR1 DFQATT and CDR2 SNEGSKA (reference sequence). The germline V and J ends were trimmed by 3 bases and 9 bases, with 13 bases remaining between them. This CDR3 has 12 amino acids.

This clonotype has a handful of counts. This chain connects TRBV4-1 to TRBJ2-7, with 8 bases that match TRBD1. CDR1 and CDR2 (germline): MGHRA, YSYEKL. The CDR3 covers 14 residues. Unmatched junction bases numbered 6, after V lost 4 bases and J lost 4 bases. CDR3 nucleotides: TGCGCCAGCAGCCCTGGACAGGGAAAATACGAGCAGTACTTC. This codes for CASSPGQGKYEQYF.

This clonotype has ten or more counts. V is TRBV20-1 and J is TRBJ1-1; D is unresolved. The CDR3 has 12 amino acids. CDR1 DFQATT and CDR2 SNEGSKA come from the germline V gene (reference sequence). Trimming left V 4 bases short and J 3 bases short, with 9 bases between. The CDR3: CSATPGYTEAFF. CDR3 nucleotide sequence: TGCAGTGCTACCCCGGGCTACACTGAAGCTTTCTTT.

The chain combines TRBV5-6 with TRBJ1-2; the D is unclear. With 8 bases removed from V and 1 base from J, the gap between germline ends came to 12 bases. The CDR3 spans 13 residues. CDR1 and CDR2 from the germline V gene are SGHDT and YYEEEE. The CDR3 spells CARGPGSNYGYTF. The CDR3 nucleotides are TGTGCCAGGGGCCCCGGGAGTAACTATGGCTACACCTTC.

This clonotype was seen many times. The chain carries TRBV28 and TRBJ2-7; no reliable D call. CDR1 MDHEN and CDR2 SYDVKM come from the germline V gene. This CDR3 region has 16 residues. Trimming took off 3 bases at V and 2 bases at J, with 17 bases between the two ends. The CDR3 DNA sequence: TGTGCCAGCAGTTTGGTCGGGCATTACCGTCCCTACGAGCAGTACTTC. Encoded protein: CASSLVGHYRPYEQYF. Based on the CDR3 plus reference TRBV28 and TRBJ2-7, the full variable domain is DVKVTQSSRYLVKRTGEKVFLECVQDMDHENMFWYRQDPGLGLRLIYFSYDVKMKEKGDIPEGYSVSREKKERFSLILESASTNQTSMYLCASSLVGHYRPYEQYFGPGTRLTVT.

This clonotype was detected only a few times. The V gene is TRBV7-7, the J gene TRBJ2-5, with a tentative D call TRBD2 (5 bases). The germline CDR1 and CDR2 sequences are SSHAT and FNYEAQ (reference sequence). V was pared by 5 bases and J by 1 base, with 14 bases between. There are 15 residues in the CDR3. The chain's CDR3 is CASSLRPSSQETQYF. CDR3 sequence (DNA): TGTGCCAGCAGCCTACGTCCTAGCAGCCAAGAGACCCAGTACTTC.

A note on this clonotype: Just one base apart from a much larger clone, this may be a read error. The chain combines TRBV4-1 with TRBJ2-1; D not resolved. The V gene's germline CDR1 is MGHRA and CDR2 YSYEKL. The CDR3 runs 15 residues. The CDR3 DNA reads TGCGCCAGCAGCCAAGCGGGTGGTGGTTCGAATGAGCGGTTCTTC. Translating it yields CASSQAGGGSNERFF.

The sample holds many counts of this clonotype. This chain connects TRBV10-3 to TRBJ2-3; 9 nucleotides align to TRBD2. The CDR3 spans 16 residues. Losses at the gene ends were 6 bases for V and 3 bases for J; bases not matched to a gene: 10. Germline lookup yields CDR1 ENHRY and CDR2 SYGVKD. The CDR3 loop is CAISPRPSGETDTQYF. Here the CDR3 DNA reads TGTGCCATCAGCCCCCGGCCTAGCGGGGAAACAGATACGCAGTATTTT.

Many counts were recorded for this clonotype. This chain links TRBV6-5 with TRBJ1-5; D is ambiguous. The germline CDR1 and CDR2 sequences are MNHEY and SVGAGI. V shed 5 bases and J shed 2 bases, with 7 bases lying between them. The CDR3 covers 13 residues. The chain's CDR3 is CASSTRGNQPQHF. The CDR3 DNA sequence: TGTGCCAGCAGTACCAGAGGCAATCAGCCCCAGCATTTT.

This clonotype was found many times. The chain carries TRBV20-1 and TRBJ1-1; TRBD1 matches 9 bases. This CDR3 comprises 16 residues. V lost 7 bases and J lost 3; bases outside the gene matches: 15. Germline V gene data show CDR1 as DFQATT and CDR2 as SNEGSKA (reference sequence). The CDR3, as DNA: TGCAGTGTCTTAGGATCGGACAGGGGCGGTGACACTGAAGCTTTCTTT. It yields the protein CSVLGSDRGGDTEAFF.

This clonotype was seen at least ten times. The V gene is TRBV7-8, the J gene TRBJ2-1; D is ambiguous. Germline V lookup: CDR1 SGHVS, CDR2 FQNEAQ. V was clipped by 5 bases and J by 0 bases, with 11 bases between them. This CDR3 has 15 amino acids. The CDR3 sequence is CASSPSWSSYNEQFF. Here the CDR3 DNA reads TGTGCCAGCAGCCCTTCCTGGAGCTCCTACAATGAGCAGTTCTTC.

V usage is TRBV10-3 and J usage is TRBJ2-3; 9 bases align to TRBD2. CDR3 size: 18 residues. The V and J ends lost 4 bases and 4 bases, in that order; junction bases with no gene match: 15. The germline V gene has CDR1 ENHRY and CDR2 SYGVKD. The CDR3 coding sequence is TGTGCCATCAGTGGAAAGGTGGACCAGCGGGAGGTCTCAGATACGCAGTATTTT. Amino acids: CAISGKVDQREVSDTQYF.

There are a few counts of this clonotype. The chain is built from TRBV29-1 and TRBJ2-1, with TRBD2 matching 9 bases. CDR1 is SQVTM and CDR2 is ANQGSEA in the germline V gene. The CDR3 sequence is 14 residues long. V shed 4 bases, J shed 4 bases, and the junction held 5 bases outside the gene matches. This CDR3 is CSVGLAEPYNEQFF. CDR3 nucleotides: TGCAGCGTTGGACTAGCGGAGCCGTACAATGAGCAGTTCTTC.

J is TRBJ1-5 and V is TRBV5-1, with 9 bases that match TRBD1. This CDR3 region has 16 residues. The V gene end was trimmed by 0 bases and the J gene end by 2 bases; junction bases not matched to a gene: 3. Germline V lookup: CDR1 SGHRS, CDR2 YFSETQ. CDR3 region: CASSLGTGDGNQPQHF. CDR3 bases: TGCGCCAGCAGCTTGGGGACAGGGGACGGCAATCAGCCCCAGCATTTT.

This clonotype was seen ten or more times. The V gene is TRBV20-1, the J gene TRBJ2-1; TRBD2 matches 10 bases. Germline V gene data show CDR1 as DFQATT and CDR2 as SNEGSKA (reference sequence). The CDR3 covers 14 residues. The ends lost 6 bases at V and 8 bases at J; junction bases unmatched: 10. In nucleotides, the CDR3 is TGCAGTGCCAGAAAGCGGGAGGGCCACGATGAGCAGTTCTTC. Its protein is CSARKREGHDEQFF.

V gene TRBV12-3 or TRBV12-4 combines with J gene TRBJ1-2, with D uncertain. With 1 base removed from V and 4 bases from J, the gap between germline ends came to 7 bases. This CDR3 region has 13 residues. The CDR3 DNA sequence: TGTGCCAGCAGTTTAGGCGGAATCTATGGCTACACCTTC. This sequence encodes CASSLGGIYGYTF.

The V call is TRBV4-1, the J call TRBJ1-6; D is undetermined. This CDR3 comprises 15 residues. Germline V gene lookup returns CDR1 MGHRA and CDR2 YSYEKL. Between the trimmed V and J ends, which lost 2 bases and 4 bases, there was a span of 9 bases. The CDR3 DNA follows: TGCGCCAGCAGCCAATCTCATGGGTATAATTCACCCCTCCACTTT. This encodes CASSQSHGYNSPLHF.

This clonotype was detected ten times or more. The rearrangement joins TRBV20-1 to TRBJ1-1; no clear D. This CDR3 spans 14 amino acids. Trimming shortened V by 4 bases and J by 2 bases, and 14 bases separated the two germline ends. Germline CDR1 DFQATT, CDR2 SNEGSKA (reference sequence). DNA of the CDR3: TGCAGTGCTAATGGGGATGGGAGTAACACTGAAGCTTTCTTT. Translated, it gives CSANGDGSNTEAFF.

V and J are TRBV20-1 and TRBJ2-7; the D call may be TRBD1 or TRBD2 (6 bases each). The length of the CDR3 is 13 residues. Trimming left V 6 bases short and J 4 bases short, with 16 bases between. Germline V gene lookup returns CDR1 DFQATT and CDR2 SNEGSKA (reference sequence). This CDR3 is CSASGAGVYEQYF. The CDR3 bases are TGCAGTGCCTCGGGGGCAGGGGTGTACGAGCAGTACTTC.

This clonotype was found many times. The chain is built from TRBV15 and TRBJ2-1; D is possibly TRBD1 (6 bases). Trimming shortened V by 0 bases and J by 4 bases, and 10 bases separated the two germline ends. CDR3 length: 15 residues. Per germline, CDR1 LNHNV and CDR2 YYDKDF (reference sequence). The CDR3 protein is CATSRDWDIYNEQFF. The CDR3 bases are TGTGCCACCAGCAGAGATTGGGACATTTACAATGAGCAGTTCTTC.

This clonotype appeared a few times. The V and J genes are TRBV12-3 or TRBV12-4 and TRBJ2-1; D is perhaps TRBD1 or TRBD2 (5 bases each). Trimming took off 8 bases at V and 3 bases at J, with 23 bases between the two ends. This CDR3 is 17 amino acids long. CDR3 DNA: TGTGCCAGCGGCCGAACCATAGGGGACCTCTTCTACAATGAGCAGTTCTTC. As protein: CASGRTIGDLFYNEQFF.

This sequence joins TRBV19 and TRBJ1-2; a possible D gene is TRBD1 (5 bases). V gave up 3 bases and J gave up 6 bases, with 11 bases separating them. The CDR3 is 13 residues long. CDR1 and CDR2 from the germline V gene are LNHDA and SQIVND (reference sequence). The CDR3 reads CASSIGRVDGYTF. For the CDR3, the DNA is TGTGCCAGTAGTATCGGCAGGGTTGATGGCTACACCTTC.